This T cell receptor beta chain was identified in a study of blood T cell repertoires in COVID-19. Study-wide background: T cells, B-cell-depleted T cells, or PBMCs supplied cDNA or gDNA.

Seattle-derived patients entered the study during active infection and were followed longitudinally. Trimming took 4 bases from V and 3 from J, leaving 16 bases between them. Germline V gene sequence: CDR1 SGDLS, CDR2 YYNGEE. This CDR3 comprises 15 residues. Profiling relied on immunoSEQ multiplex PCR, and the TCRdb table lists in-frame clones only, not all of them. The data show 230,000 or so clones, with approximately 80% seen just once and roughly 8% held by the top ten. Sample: peripheral blood. The TCR originated in a woman over 75 with COVID-19, enrolled during active disease. This sequence joins TRBV9 and TRBJ1-2, with D hard to call. CDR3 in DNA: TGTGCCAGCAGCCCATCCCTAACAGTCTACTATGGCTACACCTTC. Its translation: CASSPSLTVYYGYTF.